This T cell receptor (beta chain) was found in a study of T cells in Graves' hyperthyroidism and ophthalmopathy. In this sample, this clonotype turned up many times. Its antigen is as yet unknown. RNA transcripts provided the source from which TCR beta CDR3 regions were amplified. The study used the HTBI primer set for a first-round RT-PCR of the TCR CDR3. MiXCR, applied by TCRdb to the multiplex PCR reads, yields one record per CDR3 protein. Here the sample spans about 480,000 distinct CDR3 sequences, approximately 14% being singletons. This sample holds PBMCs from less than 13 ml fresh peripheral blood. Broader study findings: Ophthalmopathy and stable hyperthyroidism were separated by a 13 V-J model.

Per germline, CDR1 SEHNR and CDR2 FQNEAQ (reference sequence). The V segment lost 5 bases and the J segment 4 bases; nucleotides outside the gene matches: 7. The CDR3 has 15 amino acids. This clonotype originated in a woman under 30 with Graves' hyperthyroidism. Material: blood. The chain links TRBV7-9 to TRBJ2-7; 11 bases fit TRBD1. Here the CDR3 reads CASSPDRGRLYEQYF. The CDR3 nucleotides read TGTGCCAGCAGCCCGGACAGGGGGCGTCTGTACGAGCAGTACTTC.